Each of the 8 T cell receptor beta chains below was sequenced from the same sample in a study of T cell responses to AZD1222 COVID-19 vaccine (dated by TCRdb to the early 2020s). The sample's time point label, decoded: baseline before first vaccination. This specimen's treatment or condition label, per the study, means: meningococcal conjugate vaccine given as trial control. Libraries were made using the immunoSEQ multiplex PCR assay. In TCRdb, the immuneACCESS table is reduced to in-frame sequences with V and J assigned. These tables do not hold every clone; where another copy was compared, an unresolved V gene accounts for under half, and the others remain unexplained. In this sample the table shows 110,000 to 150,000 clones, more than 85% of which occur a single time. The ten largest account for approximately 0.96% of the sample. The sequencing here drew on peripheral blood, taken on day 0 of MenACWY control vaccination. The receptor source for this set is an adult in good health.

The V and J genes are TRBV6-5 and TRBJ2-2; D gene unclear. Per germline, CDR1 MNHEY and CDR2 SVGAGI. Trimming left V 2 bases short and J 0 bases short, with 7 bases between. CDR3 length equals 15 residues. CDR3 sequence: CASSYGIANTGELFF. The CDR3 DNA sequence: TGTGCCAGCAGTTACGGGATCGCGAACACCGGGGAGCTGTTTTTT.

The genes are TRBV7-8 and TRBJ2-5; D is perhaps TRBD1 (5 bases). The CDR3 is 14 residues long. CDR1 is SGHVS and CDR2 is FQNEAQ in the germline V gene. Trimming took off 6 bases at V and 2 bases at J, with 13 bases between the two ends. The CDR3 here is CASSIGVNQETQYF. Here the CDR3 DNA reads TGTGCCAGCAGTATAGGGGTAAATCAAGAGACCCAGTACTTC.

The chain links TRBV3-1 (or the pseudogene TRBV3-2) to TRBJ2-1; D remains unclear. Trimming stripped 4 bases from V and 9 bases from J, with 13 bases between. From germline, CDR1 is LGHDT and CDR2 YNNKEL (reference sequence). The CDR3 has 13 amino acids. The CDR3 DNA follows: TGTGCCAGCAGCCCCACTAAGTTGTCTGAGCAGTTCTTC. Translation: CASSPTKLSEQFF.

V is TRBV7-9 and J is TRBJ2-7; tentative D call: TRBD1 (6 bases). The germline gives CDR1 SEHNR, CDR2 FQNEAQ (reference sequence). The CDR3 extends over 16 amino acids. With 0 bases removed from V and 0 bases from J, the gap between germline ends came to 12 bases. CDR3 region: CASSLAAGQSSYEQYF. CDR3 sequence (DNA): TGTGCCAGCAGCTTAGCGGCTGGACAGAGCTCCTACGAGCAGTACTTC.

The V gene is TRBV7-9, the J gene TRBJ1-1; D uncertain. This CDR3 is built from 13 residues. The ends were cut back, 5 bases at V and 7 bases at J, with 14 bases in the middle. Germline V lookup: CDR1 SEHNR, CDR2 FQNEAQ (reference sequence). The CDR3 DNA reads as TGTGCCAGCAGCACGACTCTAGAGGTTGAAGCTTTCTTT. Translation: CASSTTLEVEAFF.

V is TRBV14 and J is TRBJ1-2; D gene ambiguous. Germline V gene sequence: CDR1 SGHDN, CDR2 FVKESK. Trimming pared 2 bases from V and 4 bases from J, leaving 2 bases between. CDR3 length: 11 residues. The CDR3 bases are TGTGCCAGCAGCCAATCCTATGGCTACACCTTC. Translating gives CASSQSYGYTF.

The chain couples TRBV7-3 to TRBJ1-2, with D tentatively TRBD1 (6 bases). Germline V CDR1 and CDR2: SGHTA, FQGTGA. V lost 5 bases and J lost 8, with 15 bases in between. The CDR3 contains 13 residues. Here the CDR3 DNA reads TGTGCCAGCAGCAAGGACAGTGTTGGCGGCTACACCTTC. Amino acids: CASSKDSVGGYTF.

This clone was picked up one time. The chain is built from TRBV7-8 and TRBJ1-6; D ambiguous. The CDR3 sequence is 17 residues long. Trimming left V 5 bases short and J 0 bases short, with 14 bases between. CDR1 is SGHVS and CDR2 is FQNEAQ in the germline V gene. The CDR3 loop reads CASSPDSLSSYNSPLHF. CDR3 nucleotides: TGTGCCAGCAGCCCCGACTCGTTGAGCTCCTATAATTCACCCCTCCACTTT.